This passage covers 31 T cell receptor beta chains from one sample sequenced in a study of blood T cell repertoires in COVID-19. Profiling relied on immunoSEQ multiplex PCR, and the TCRdb table lists in-frame clones only, not all of them. Of 45,000 or so clones in the sample, about 90% were seen once. The sequenced material came from peripheral blood. All receptors derive from a human donor in a cohort sampled during active COVID-19.

The rearrangement joins TRBV4-2 to TRBJ1-3, with D hard to call. Germline V CDR1 and CDR2: LGHNA, YNFKEQ. The CDR3 is 16 amino acids. V lost 0 bases, J lost 6 bases, and 15 bases lay in between. The CDR3 region has the DNA TGTGCCAGCAGCCAAGAGGAAGGAACGGGGAAAAACACCATATATTTT. Translating it yields CASSQEEGTGKNTIYF.

CDR3 protein: CAWDVNRGLSGYTF. In DNA, the CDR3 is TGTGCCTGGGACGTAAACAGGGGGCTCAGCGGCTACACCTTC. The rearrangement uses TRBV30 and TRBJ1-2; 9 nucleotides align to TRBD1. CDR1 and CDR2 from the germline V gene are GTSNPN and SVGIG (reference sequence). CDR3 length: 14 residues. The ends lost 5 bases at V and 8 bases at J; junction bases unmatched: 12.

The rearrangement joins TRBV6-5 to TRBJ1-2, with D perhaps TRBD1 (6 bases). The V gene's germline CDR1 is MNHEY and CDR2 SVGAGI. The V end lost 6 bases, the J end lost 2 bases, and 10 bases lay between the germline ends. The CDR3 sequence is 13 residues long. The CDR3 reads CASRRGQNYGYTF. The CDR3 DNA is TGTGCCAGCAGGCGGGGGCAGAACTATGGCTACACCTTC.

V and J are TRBV18 and TRBJ2-2; 10 bases line up with TRBD1. This CDR3 is built from 18 residues. Germline CDR1 KGHSH, CDR2 LQKENI. J lost 0 bases, V lost 3 bases, and 7 bases had no gene match. The CDR3, as DNA: TGTGCCAGCTCACCCGGACAGGGGGTGATGTCGAACACCGGGGAGCTGTTTTTT. Its protein product is CASSPGQGVMSNTGELFF.

This chain links TRBV18 with TRBJ2-2; 15 bases are shared with TRBD2. J was trimmed by 0 bases and V by 0 bases; bases with no gene match: 2. CDR3 length: 19 residues. Germline V CDR1 and CDR2: KGHSH, LQKENI. The CDR3 loop reads CASSPPGLAGGANTGELFF. In nucleotides, the CDR3 is TGTGCCAGCTCACCACCGGGACTAGCGGGGGGCGCGAACACCGGGGAGCTGTTTTTT.

The J gene is TRBJ2-7, the V gene TRBV6-5, with D possibly matching TRBD2 (6 bases). Germline CDR1 MNHEY, CDR2 SVGAGI. Trimming pared 8 bases from V and 5 bases from J, leaving 10 bases between. The CDR3 is made up of 11 amino acids. The CDR3 sequence is CASRGGHEQYF. DNA of the CDR3: TGTGCCAGCCGCGGAGGGCACGAGCAGTACTTC.

V and J are TRBV6-1 and TRBJ1-4; tentatively, D is TRBD1 (6 bases). Germline CDR1 MNHNS, CDR2 SASEGT. Trimming left V 3 bases short and J 8 bases short, with 16 bases between. This CDR3 contains 15 residues. CDR3 coding DNA: TGTGCCAGCAGTGACGGACCAGGGGCAGGGGAAAAACTGTTTTTT. It is translated as CASSDGPGAGEKLFF.

J is TRBJ1-1 and V is TRBV29-1; no definite D call. Trimming took off 4 bases at V and 5 bases at J, with 11 bases between the two ends. CDR1 and CDR2 from the germline V gene are SQVTM and ANQGSEA. The CDR3 has 12 residues. CDR3: CSVVTRRTEAFF. The DNA of the CDR3 is TGCAGCGTTGTGACCCGGAGGACTGAAGCTTTCTTT.

The chain recombines TRBV3-1 (or the pseudogene TRBV3-2) with TRBJ2-7; TRBD2 might be the D (6 bases). The V and J ends lost 2 bases and 9 bases respectively, with 11 bases between them. Germline values: CDR1 LGHDT, CDR2 YNNKEL (reference sequence). The CDR3 contains 12 residues. The CDR3 sequence is CASSQSSVGQYF. In DNA form, the CDR3 reads TGTGCCAGCAGCCAATCTAGCGTAGGGCAGTACTTC.

The genes are TRBV6-2 or TRBV6-3 and TRBJ2-1; D is perhaps TRBD2 (6 bases). This CDR3 is 15 amino acids long. V lost 2 bases and J 7 bases, leaving 15 bases between the germline ends. The V gene's germline CDR1 is MNHEY and CDR2 SVGEGT. The DNA for the CDR3 is TGTGCCAGCAGTTACCGGCGGCTCGGGGGAAATGAGCAGTTCTTC. Protein sequence: CASSYRRLGGNEQFF.

This clone was picked up one time. This chain links TRBV6-2 or TRBV6-3 with TRBJ1-5; D gene ambiguous. The V gene's germline CDR1 is MNHEY and CDR2 SVGEGT. Trimming took 6 bases from V and 4 from J, leaving 7 bases between them. The CDR3 is 12 residues long. CDR3 nucleotides: TGTGCCAGCAGCCATAGAAATCAGCCCCAGCATTTT. It codes for CASSHRNQPQHF.

V and J are TRBV9 and TRBJ1-4, with 7 bases that match TRBD1. This CDR3 is 16 amino acids long. Trimming took 0 bases from V and 2 from J; bases not matched to a gene: 4. CDR1 SGDLS and CDR2 YYNGEE come from the germline V gene. CDR3 sequence: CASSVAEGATNEKLFF. The CDR3 DNA follows: TGTGCCAGCAGCGTAGCTGAGGGGGCTACTAATGAAAAACTGTTTTTT.

The V and J genes are TRBV11-3 and TRBJ2-1; D is possibly TRBD2 (6 bases). V gave up 1 base and J gave up 7 bases, with 14 bases separating them. The length of the CDR3 is 15 residues. Germline CDR1 reads SGHNT; CDR2 reads YENEEA. The CDR3 DNA is TGTGCCAGCAGCTTAGTGGGTCGGGGGAAAAATGAGCAGTTCTTC. Translating gives CASSLVGRGKNEQFF. The full variable domain, in which reference TRBV11-3 and TRBJ2-1 provide the parts outside the CDR3, is EAGVVQSPRYKIIEKKQPVAFWCNPISGHNTLYWYLQNLGQGPELLIRYENEEAVDDSQLPKDRFSAERLKGVDSTLKIQPAELGDSAVYLCASSLVGRGKNEQFFGPGTRLTVL.

The chain joins TRBV5-1 to TRBJ2-3; 10 positions agree with TRBD1. There are 17 residues in the CDR3. CDR1 is SGHRS and CDR2 is YFSETQ in the germline V gene. The ends lost 3 bases at V and 5 bases at J; junction bases unmatched: 12. The CDR3 nucleotides read TGCGCCAGCAGCTCGGGGGGGGGACAGGGGAGTGGAGATACGCAGTATTTT. This sequence encodes CASSSGGGQGSGDTQYF.

The J gene is TRBJ2-7, the V gene TRBV5-1, with 8 bases lining up with TRBD1. Germline CDR1 reads SGHRS; CDR2 reads YFSETQ. The CDR3 totals 14 residues. Trimming removed 4 bases from V and 2 bases from J; junction bases left unmatched: 5. CDR3 loop: CASSTGTGTYEQYF. In DNA form, the CDR3 reads TGCGCCAGCAGCACCGGGACAGGTACCTACGAGCAGTACTTC.

CDR3 DNA sequence: TGTGCCAGCAGCCGGGGACAGGGGAACACCGGGGAGCTGTTTTTT. It encodes CASSRGQGNTGELFF. The chain uses TRBV5-5 and TRBJ2-2; 9 bases map to TRBD1. Trimming took 4 bases from V and 1 from J; bases not matched to a gene: 2. Germline CDR1 is SGHKS and CDR2 is YYEKEE (reference sequence). The length of the CDR3 is 15 residues.

The V call is TRBV5-8, the J call TRBJ2-7; perhaps TRBD2 as D (5 bases). V was shortened by 1 base and J by 3 bases, with 8 bases between the two germline ends. Per germline, CDR1 SGHTS and CDR2 YDEGEE. This CDR3 comprises 13 residues. The CDR3 spells CASSLIGSYEQYF. CDR3 sequence (DNA): TGTGCCAGCAGCTTGATAGGGAGCTACGAGCAGTACTTC.

V is TRBV7-2 and J is TRBJ2-3; D is perhaps TRBD2 (5 bases). Trimming removed 4 bases at V and 2 bases at J, with 19 bases between. This CDR3 spans 17 amino acids. Per the germline V gene, CDR1 is SGHTA and CDR2 is FQGNSA. The CDR3 DNA is TGTGCCAGCAGCTCCACTAGGACCCGGCGGTACACAGATACGCAGTATTTT. It is translated as CASSSTRTRRYTDTQYF.

The rearrangement uses TRBV27 and TRBJ2-2; 14 positions agree with TRBD2. Trimming removed 6 bases from V and 2 bases from J; junction bases left unmatched: 8. The germline CDR1 and CDR2 sequences are MNHEY and SMNVEV (reference sequence). This CDR3 spans 18 amino acids. CDR3 loop: CASRPGLAGAINTGELFF. CDR3 bases: TGTGCCAGCAGGCCGGGACTAGCGGGGGCCATAAACACCGGGGAGCTGTTTTTT.

The rearrangement joins TRBV11-2 to TRBJ2-1; possibly TRBD2 for D (5 bases). The CDR3 has 16 residues. Germline loops: CDR1 SGHAT, CDR2 FQNNGV. Trimming removed 2 bases at V and 0 bases at J, with 11 bases between. CDR3 DNA: TGTGCCAGCAGCTTAACGGCGGGCAGCTCCTACAATGAGCAGTTCTTC. It specifies CASSLTAGSSYNEQFF.

The J gene is TRBJ2-5, the V gene TRBV2; 16 nucleotides line up with TRBD2. J gave up 10 bases and V 4 bases, and 6 bases lay outside the gene matches. Germline V CDR1 and CDR2: SNHLY, FYNNEI. The CDR3 length is 15 residues. CDR3 nucleotides: TGTGCCAGCAGTGCGGGGACTAGCGGGGGGGTTGACCAGTACTTC. Protein product: CASSAGTSGGVDQYF.

V usage is TRBV11-2 and J usage is TRBJ2-7; possible D gene TRBD1, 6 bases. This CDR3 spans 13 amino acids. Trimming cost V 5 bases and J 3 bases, with 11 bases left between them. Germline V gene lookup returns CDR1 SGHAT and CDR2 FQNNGV. The CDR3 region has the DNA TGTGCCAGCAGCGGGGGACACATCTACGAGCAGTACTTC. Encoded protein: CASSGGHIYEQYF.

The rearrangement links TRBV19 to TRBJ1-2, with TRBD1 identical over 11 bases. The CDR3 is 15 residues long. CDR1 and CDR2 (germline): LNHDA, SQIVND (reference sequence). With 4 bases clipped from V and 4 bases from J, the junction kept 5 bases outside the gene matches. The CDR3 is CASSSGQGAAYGYTF. CDR3 sequence (DNA): TGTGCCAGTAGTAGTGGACAGGGGGCAGCCTATGGCTACACCTTC.

The CDR3 DNA reads as TGTGCCAGCAGCGCACGGGACAGCCAAATCCGGGGCTACACCTTC. Its translation: CASSARDSQIRGYTF. The chain is built from TRBV9 and TRBJ1-2; 7 nucleotides match TRBD1. Germline assignment: CDR1 SGDLS and CDR2 YYNGEE. The CDR3 totals 15 residues. V shed 3 bases and J 8 bases; nucleotides not matched to a gene: 13.

J is TRBJ2-2 and V is TRBV25-1; 11 bases are shared with TRBD1. The CDR3 is made up of 15 amino acids. Losses at the gene ends were 10 bases for V and 4 bases for J; bases not matched to a gene: 8. CDR1 and CDR2 from the germline V gene are MGHDK and SYGVNS. CDR3 loop: CATQRDRGVTGELFF. CDR3 bases: TGTGCCACCCAACGGGACAGGGGGGTCACCGGGGAGCTGTTTTTT.

The CDR3 DNA reads as TGTGCCAGCAGCCAAGCGGGCGGGGGGCAAGAGACCCAGTACTTC. Residues: CASSQAGGGQETQYF. The chain is built from TRBV3-1 (or the pseudogene TRBV3-2) and TRBJ2-5; TRBD2 matches at 8 bases. Germline V gene sequence: CDR1 LGHDT, CDR2 YNNKEL (reference sequence). The CDR3 has 15 residues. With 1 base clipped from V and 2 bases from J, the junction kept 3 bases outside the gene matches.

V usage is TRBV5-1 and J usage is TRBJ1-1; D is uncertain. The germline CDR1 and CDR2 sequences are SGHRS and YFSETQ. V gave up 6 bases and J gave up 1 base, with 10 bases separating them. The CDR3 consists of 13 residues. The CDR3 nucleotides are TGCGCCAGCATTGCGGAGGGGAACACTGAAGCTTTCTTT. It encodes CASIAEGNTEAFF.

This chain links TRBV6-2 or TRBV6-3 with TRBJ2-1; tentative D call: TRBD2 (5 bases). The CDR3 runs 17 residues. Per germline, CDR1 MNHEY and CDR2 SVGEGT. V was clipped by 0 bases and J by 0 bases, with 12 bases between them. The chain's CDR3 is CASSYSPGSSSYNEQFF. In DNA form, the CDR3 reads TGTGCCAGCAGTTACTCGCCGGGGTCAAGCTCCTACAATGAGCAGTTCTTC.

V gene TRBV9 combines with J gene TRBJ1-3; D is undetermined. V was shortened by 4 bases and J by 0 bases, with 14 bases between the two germline ends. Germline-derived CDR1 and CDR2 are SGDLS and YYNGEE. CDR3 length equals 16 residues. The CDR3 protein is CASSLPLRSSGNTIYF. Written as DNA, the CDR3 is TGTGCCAGCAGCTTACCCCTTCGGAGCTCTGGAAACACCATATATTTT.

The genes are TRBV6-5 and TRBJ1-4; perhaps TRBD1 as D (5 bases). The length of the CDR3 is 14 residues. CDR1 MNHEY and CDR2 SVGAGI come from the germline V gene. The V and J ends lost 6 bases and 5 bases respectively, with 13 bases between them. The CDR3 DNA sequence: TGTGCCAGCAGGGGAGGGACTCGGAATGAAAAACTGTTTTTT. Residues: CASRGGTRNEKLFF.

The chain has TRBV6-1 and TRBJ1-2; D remains unclear. Germline values: CDR1 MNHNS, CDR2 SASEGT. The length of the CDR3 is 12 residues. V gave up 3 bases and J gave up 4 bases, with 6 bases separating them. The CDR3 nucleotides read TGTGCCAGCAGTGAGGCTCCCTATGGCTACACCTTC. It encodes CASSEAPYGYTF.